This T cell receptor (beta chain) was observed in a study of blood T cell repertoires in COVID-19. Study details: Samples of COVID-19 (acute and convalescent) were obtained from the United States, Italy and Spain.

V was trimmed by 3 bases and J by 5 bases, leaving 10 bases between them. Germline V lookup: CDR1 KGHSH, CDR2 LQKENI. This CDR3 region has 14 residues. Sequencing was performed with immunoSEQ multiplex PCR; in TCRdb, only in-frame clones are kept and a portion is missing. The sample shows approximately 270,000 clones, 85% to 90% of them seen only once. The TCR sequence derives from a middle-aged man who had recovered from COVID-19. The chain couples TRBV18 to TRBJ1-4; D may be TRBD1 (6 bases). The sample was PBMCs or T cells enriched from blood (not recorded which). As DNA, the CDR3 is TGTGCCAGCTCACCCCGGGACACCAATGAAAAACTGTTTTTT. Translating gives CASSPRDTNEKLFF.